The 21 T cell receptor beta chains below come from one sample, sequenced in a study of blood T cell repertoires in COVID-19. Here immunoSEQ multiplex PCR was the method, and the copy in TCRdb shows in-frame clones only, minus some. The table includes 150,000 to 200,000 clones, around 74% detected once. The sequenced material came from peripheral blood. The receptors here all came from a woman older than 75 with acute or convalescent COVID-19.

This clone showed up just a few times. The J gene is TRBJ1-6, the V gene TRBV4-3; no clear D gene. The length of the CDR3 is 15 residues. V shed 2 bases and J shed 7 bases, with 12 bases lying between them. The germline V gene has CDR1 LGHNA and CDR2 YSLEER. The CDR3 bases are TGCGCCAGCAGCCAAAGCCGGATCGGGAATTCACCCCTCCACTTT. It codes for CASSQSRIGNSPLHF.

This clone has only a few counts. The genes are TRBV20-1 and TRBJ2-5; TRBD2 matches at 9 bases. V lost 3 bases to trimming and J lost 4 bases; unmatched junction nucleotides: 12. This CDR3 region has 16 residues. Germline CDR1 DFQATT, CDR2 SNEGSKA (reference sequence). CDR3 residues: CSASWELAGEGETQYF. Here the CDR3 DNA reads TGCAGTGCTAGTTGGGAACTAGCGGGTGAGGGAGAGACCCAGTACTTC.

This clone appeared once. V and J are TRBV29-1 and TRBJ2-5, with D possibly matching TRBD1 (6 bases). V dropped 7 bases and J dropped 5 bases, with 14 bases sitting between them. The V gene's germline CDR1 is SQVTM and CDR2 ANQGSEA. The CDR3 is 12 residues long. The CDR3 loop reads CSGRGGRETQYF. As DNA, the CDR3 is TGCAGCGGCCGAGGGGGACGGGAGACCCAGTACTTC.

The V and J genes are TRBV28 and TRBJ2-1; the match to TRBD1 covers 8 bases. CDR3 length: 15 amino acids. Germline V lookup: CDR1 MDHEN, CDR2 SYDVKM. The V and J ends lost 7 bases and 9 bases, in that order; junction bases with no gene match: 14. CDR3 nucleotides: TGTGCCAGCACCCTACAGGGGGGTATTACGATTGAGCAGTTCTTC. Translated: CASTLQGGITIEQFF.

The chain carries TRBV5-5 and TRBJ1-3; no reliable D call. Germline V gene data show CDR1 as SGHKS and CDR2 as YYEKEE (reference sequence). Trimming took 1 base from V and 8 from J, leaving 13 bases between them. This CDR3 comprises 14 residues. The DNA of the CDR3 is TGTGCCAGCAGCTTGTCGGGGTTCGGGGACACCATATATTTT. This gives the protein CASSLSGFGDTIYF.

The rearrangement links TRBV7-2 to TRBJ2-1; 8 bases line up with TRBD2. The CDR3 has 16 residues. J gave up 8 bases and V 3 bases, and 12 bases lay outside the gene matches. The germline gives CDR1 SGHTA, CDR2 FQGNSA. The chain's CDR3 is CASSLSGAGDVYEQFF. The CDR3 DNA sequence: TGTGCCAGCAGCTTGTCGGGAGCGGGAGACGTTTATGAGCAGTTCTTC.

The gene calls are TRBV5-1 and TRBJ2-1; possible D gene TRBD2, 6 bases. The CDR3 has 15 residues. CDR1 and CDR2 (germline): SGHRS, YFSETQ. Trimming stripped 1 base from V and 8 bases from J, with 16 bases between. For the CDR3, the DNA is TGCGCCAGCAGCTTGTTAGCGGAATTAGGGGATGAGCAGTTCTTC. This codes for CASSLLAELGDEQFF.

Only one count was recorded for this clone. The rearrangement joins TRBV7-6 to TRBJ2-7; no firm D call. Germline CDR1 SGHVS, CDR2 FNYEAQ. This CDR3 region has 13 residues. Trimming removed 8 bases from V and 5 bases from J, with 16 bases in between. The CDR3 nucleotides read TGTGCCAGCTCCCAGGTGGGCGTAAACGAGCAGTACTTC. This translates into CASSQVGVNEQYF.

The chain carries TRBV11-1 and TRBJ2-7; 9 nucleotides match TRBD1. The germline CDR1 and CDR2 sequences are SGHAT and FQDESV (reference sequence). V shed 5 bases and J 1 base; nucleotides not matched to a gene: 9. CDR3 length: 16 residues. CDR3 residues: CASSRAPGQGSYEQYF. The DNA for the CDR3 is TGTGCCAGCAGCCGCGCTCCGGGACAGGGATCCTACGAGCAGTACTTC. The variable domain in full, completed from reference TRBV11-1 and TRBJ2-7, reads EAEVAQSPRYKITEKSQAVAFWCDPISGHATLYWYRQILGQGPELLVQFQDESVVDDSQLPKDRFSAERLKGVDSTLKIQPAELGDSAMYLCASSRAPGQGSYEQYFGPGTRLTVT.

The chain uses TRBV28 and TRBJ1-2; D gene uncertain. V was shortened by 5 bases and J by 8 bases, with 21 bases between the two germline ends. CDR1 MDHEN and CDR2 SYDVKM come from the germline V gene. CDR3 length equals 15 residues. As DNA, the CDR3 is TGTGCCAGCAGTCCCGAGGGCGTGATAGTAGCGGGCTACACCTTC. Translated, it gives CASSPEGVIVAGYTF.

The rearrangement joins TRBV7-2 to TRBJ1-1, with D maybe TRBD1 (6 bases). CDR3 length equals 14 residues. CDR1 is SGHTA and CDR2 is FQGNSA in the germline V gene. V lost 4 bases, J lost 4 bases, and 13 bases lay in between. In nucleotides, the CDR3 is TGTGCCAGCAGCTCCCCCAGGGGCGCCACTGAAGCTTTCTTT. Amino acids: CASSSPRGATEAFF.

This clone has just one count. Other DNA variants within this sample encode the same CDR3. The CDR3 reads CASSPPGLAGGTDTQYF. Here the CDR3 DNA reads TGTGCCAGCTCACCACCAGGACTAGCGGGGGGCACAGATACGCAGTATTTT. The chain links TRBV18 to TRBJ2-3; TRBD2 aligns across 13 bases. The CDR3 is made up of 17 amino acids. The V and J ends lost 0 bases and 1 base, in that order; junction bases with no gene match: 1. Looked up from germline, CDR1 is KGHSH and CDR2 is LQKENI.

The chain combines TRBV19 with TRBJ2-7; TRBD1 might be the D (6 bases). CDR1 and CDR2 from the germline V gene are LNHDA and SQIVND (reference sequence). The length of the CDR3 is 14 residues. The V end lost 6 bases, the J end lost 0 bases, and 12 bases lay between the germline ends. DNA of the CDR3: TGTGCCAGTAGCCCCAAGGGGGACTCCTACGAGCAGTACTTC. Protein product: CASSPKGDSYEQYF. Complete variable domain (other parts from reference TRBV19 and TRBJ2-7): DGGITQSPKYLFRKEGQNVTLSCEQNLNHDAMYWYRQDPGQGLRLIYYSQIVNDFQKGDIAEGYSVSREKKESFPLTVTSAQKNPTAFYLCASSPKGDSYEQYFGPGTRLTVT.

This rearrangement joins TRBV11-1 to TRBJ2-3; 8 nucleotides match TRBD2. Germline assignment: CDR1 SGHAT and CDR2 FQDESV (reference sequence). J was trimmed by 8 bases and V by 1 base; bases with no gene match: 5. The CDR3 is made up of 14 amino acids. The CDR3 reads CASSLDGRAGTQYF. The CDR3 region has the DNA TGTGCCAGCAGCTTAGACGGGAGGGCCGGTACGCAGTATTTT.

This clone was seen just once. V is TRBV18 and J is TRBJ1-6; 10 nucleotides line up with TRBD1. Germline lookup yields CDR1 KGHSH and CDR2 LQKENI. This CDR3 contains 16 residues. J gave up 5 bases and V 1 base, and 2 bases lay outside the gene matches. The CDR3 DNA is TGTGCCAGCTCACCACGGACAGGGGGAAATAATTCACCCCTCCACTTT. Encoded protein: CASSPRTGGNNSPLHF.

The CDR3 nucleotides read TGTGCCACCAGCTCAGGTGGGGCCAGCAATCAGCCCCAGCATTTT. Its translation is CATSSGGASNQPQHF. The chain is built from TRBV15 and TRBJ1-5; weak D call: TRBD1 (5 bases). Trimming took off 5 bases at V and 1 base at J, with 12 bases between the two ends. This CDR3 contains 15 residues. Looked up from germline, CDR1 is LNHNV and CDR2 is YYDKDF (reference sequence). The full variable domain, rest sourced from reference TRBV15 and TRBJ1-5, is DAMVIQNPRYQVTQFGKPVTLSCSQTLNHNVMYWYQQKSSQAPKLLFHYYDKDFNNEADTPDNFQSRRPNTSFCFLDIRSPGLGDTAMYLCATSSGGASNQPQHFGDGTRLSIL.

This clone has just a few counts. The CDR3: CASSFGFTEAFF. For the CDR3, the DNA is TGTGCCAGCAGCTTCGGTTTTACTGAAGCTTTCTTT. This chain joins TRBV7-2 and TRBJ1-1; D gene ambiguous. V shed 3 bases and J shed 5 bases, with 7 bases lying between them. The CDR3 totals 12 residues. Looked up from germline, CDR1 is SGHTA and CDR2 is FQGNSA.

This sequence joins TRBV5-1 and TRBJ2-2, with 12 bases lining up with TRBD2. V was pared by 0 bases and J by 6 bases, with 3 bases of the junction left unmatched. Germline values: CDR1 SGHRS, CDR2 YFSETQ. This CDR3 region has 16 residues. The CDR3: CASSLGLAGVAGELFF. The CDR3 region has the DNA TGCGCCAGCAGCTTGGGACTAGCGGGAGTCGCCGGGGAGCTGTTTTTT.

The CDR3 here is CASSLEGGSTEAFF. As DNA, the CDR3 is TGTGCCAGCAGCCTAGAGGGGGGGAGCACTGAAGCTTTCTTT. The chain is built from TRBV7-9 and TRBJ1-1; tentatively, D is TRBD1 (6 bases). This CDR3 is 14 amino acids long. V was shortened by 5 bases and J by 4 bases, with 14 bases between the two germline ends. Germline CDR1 is SEHNR and CDR2 is FQNEAQ (reference sequence).

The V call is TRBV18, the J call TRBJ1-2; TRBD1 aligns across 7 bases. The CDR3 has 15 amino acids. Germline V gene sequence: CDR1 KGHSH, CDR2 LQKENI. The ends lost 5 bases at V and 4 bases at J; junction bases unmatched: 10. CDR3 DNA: TGTGCCAGCTCAACAACCTCGACAGGGATCTATGGCTACACCTTC. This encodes CASSTTSTGIYGYTF. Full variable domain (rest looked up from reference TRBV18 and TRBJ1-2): NAGVMQNPRHLVRRRGQEARLRCSPMKGHSHVYWYRQLPEEGLKFMVYLQKENIIDESGMPKERFSAEFPKEGPSILRIQQVVRGDSAAYFCASSTTSTGIYGYTFGSGTRLTVV.

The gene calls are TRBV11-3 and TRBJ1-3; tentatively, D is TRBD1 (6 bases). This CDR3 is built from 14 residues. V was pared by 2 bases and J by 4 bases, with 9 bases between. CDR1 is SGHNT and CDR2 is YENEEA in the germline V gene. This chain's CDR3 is CASSLTGTGNTIYF. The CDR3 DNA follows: TGTGCCAGCAGCTTAACGGGGACAGGAAACACCATATATTTT. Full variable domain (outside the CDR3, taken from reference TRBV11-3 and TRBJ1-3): EAGVVQSPRYKIIEKKQPVAFWCNPISGHNTLYWYLQNLGQGPELLIRYENEEAVDDSQLPKDRFSAERLKGVDSTLKIQPAELGDSAVYLCASSLTGTGNTIYFGEGSWLTVV.